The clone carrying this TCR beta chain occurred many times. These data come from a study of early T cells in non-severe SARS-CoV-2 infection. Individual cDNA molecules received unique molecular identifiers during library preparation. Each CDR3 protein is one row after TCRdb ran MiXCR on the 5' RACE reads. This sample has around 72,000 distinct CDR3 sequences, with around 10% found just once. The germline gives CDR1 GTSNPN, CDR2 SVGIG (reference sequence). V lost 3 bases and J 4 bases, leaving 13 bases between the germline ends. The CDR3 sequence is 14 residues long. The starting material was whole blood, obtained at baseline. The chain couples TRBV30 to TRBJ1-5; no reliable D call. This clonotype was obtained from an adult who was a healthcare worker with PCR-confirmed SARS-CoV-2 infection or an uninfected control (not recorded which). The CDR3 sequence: CAWRSSGYNQPQHF. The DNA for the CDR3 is TGTGCCTGGAGGAGTTCGGGGTATAATCAGCCCCAGCATTTT. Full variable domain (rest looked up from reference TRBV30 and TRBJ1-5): SQTIHQWPATLVQPVGSPLSLECTVEGTSNPNLYWYRQAAGRGLQLLFYSVGIGQISSEVPQNLSASRPQDRQFILSSKKLLLSDSGFYLCAWRSSGYNQPQHFGDGTRLSIL.